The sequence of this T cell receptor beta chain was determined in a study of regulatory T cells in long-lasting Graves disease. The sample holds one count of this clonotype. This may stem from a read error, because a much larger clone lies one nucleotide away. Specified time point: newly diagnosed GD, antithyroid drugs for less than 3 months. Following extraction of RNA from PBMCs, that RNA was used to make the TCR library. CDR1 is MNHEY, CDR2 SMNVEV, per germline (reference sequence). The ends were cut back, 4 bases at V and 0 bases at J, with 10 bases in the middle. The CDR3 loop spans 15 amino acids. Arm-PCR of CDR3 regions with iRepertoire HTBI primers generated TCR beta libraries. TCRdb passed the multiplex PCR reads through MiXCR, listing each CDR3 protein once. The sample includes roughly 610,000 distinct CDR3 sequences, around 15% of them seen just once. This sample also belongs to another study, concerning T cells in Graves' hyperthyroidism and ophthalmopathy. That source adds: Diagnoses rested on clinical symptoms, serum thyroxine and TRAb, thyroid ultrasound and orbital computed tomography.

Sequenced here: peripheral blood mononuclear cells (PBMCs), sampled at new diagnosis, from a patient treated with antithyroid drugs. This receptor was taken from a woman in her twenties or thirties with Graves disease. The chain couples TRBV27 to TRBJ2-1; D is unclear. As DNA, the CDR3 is TGTGCCAGCAGTTCCAGGACCCTCTCCTACAATGAGCAGTTCTTC. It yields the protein CASSSRTLSYNEQFF.